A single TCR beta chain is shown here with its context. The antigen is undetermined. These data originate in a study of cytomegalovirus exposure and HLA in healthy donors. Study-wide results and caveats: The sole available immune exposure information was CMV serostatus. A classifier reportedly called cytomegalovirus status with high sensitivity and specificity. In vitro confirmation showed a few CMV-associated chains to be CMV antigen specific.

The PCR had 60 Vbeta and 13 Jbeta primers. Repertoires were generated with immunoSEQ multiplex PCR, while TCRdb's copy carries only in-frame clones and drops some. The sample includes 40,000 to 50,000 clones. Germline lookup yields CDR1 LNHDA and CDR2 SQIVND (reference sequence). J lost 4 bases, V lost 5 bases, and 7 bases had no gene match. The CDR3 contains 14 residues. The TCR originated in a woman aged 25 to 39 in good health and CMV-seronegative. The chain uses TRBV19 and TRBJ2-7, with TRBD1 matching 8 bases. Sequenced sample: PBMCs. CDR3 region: CASSLAGGPYEQYF. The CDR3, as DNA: TGTGCCAGTAGTCTAGCAGGGGGCCCGTACGAGCAGTACTTC.